A selection of T cell receptor beta chains follows, all from one sample in a study of molecular identifiers for immune sequencing clone quantification. In TCRdb, the PCR reads were re-called with MiXCR into one record per CDR3 protein. The sample lists approximately 320,000 distinct CDR3 sequences; roughly a quarter were seen once. The sequencing input was naive CD8+ T cells from blood, with Jurkat cell RNA spiked in. The source is a human donor in good health. Some libraries in this study had Jurkat cell RNA spiked in. Each CDR3 is given with its conserved first and last residue. A D gene is named only where the DNA matches it firmly. Rows give clone size only sometimes, using once, few, many, or a class for an expanded clone.

-	TRBV14	TRBJ1-5	-	16	CASSQVRRDSNQPQHF	TGTGCCAGCAGCCAAGTTCGCAGGGATAGCAATCAGCCCCAGCATTTT
-	TRBV4-3	TRBJ2-1	few	16	CASSQEYRAEYNEQFF	TGCGCCAGCAGCCAAGAATATAGGGCTGAGTACAATGAGCAGTTCTTC
-	TRBV25-1	TRBJ1-1	many	15	CASSEYGTVNTEAFF	TGTGCCAGCAGTGAATATGGCACGGTGAACACTGAAGCTTTCTTT
-	TRBV6-5	TRBJ2-6	-	12	CARGFGANVLTF	TGTGCCAGAGGGTTTGGGGCCAACGTCCTGACTTTC
TRBD1	TRBV11-2	TRBJ1-1	many	14	CASSERQGYTEAFF	TGTGCCAGCAGCGAAAGACAGGGCTACACTGAAGCTTTCTTT
-	TRBV30	TRBJ2-3	few	14	CAWSGGVSTDTQYF	TGTGCCTGGAGTGGGGGGGTCTCCACAGATACGCAGTATTTT
-	TRBV14	TRBJ2-7	few	15	CASSLGQGKDYEQYF	TGTGCCAGCAGCCTGGGGCAGGGGAAGGACTACGAGCAGTACTTC
TRBD1	TRBV29-1	TRBJ2-7	few	15	CSVEYRDRSSYEQYF	TGCAGCGTAGAGTACCGGGACAGGAGCTCCTACGAGCAGTACTTC
-	TRBV6-5	TRBJ2-5	many	13	CASSFGGRETQYF	TGTGCCAGCAGTTTTGGGGGGAGAGAGACCCAGTACTTC
TRBD2	TRBV10-2	TRBJ2-3	few	17	CASSETMSGGNTDTQYF	TGCGCCAGCAGTGAGACTATGAGCGGGGGGAACACAGATACGCAGTATTTT
-	TRBV19	TRBJ2-7	few	13	CASSMVFSYEQYF	TGTGCCAGTAGTATGGTATTCTCCTACGAGCAGTACTTC
TRBD1	TRBV7-6	TRBJ2-7	many	15	CASSLEGTGAHEQYF	TGTGCCAGCAGCTTAGAAGGGACAGGGGCCCACGAGCAGTACTTC
-	TRBV5-1	TRBJ1-2	few	12	CASSPGPEGYTF	TGCGCCAGCAGCCCGGGCCCGGAGGGCTACACCTTC
-	TRBV2	TRBJ2-4	-	12	CASSDEANVQYF	TGTGCCAGCAGTGATGAGGCTAACGTTCAGTACTTC
-	TRBV14	TRBJ2-1	many	17	CASSQYLAVAEGNEQFF	TGTGCCAGCAGCCAATACCTCGCGGTAGCGGAGGGGAATGAGCAGTTCTTC
-	TRBV28	TRBJ1-2	-	15	CASSSTAEWHYGYTF	TGTGCCAGCAGTTCCACCGCCGAGTGGCACTATGGCTACACCTTC
-	TRBV6-6	TRBJ1-2	many	16	CASSYTLSPSPEGYTF	TGTGCCAGCAGTTATACCTTATCCCCCTCACCTGAGGGCTACACCTTC
-	TRBV9	TRBJ1-1	few	16	CAGSVDGSPGGTEAFF	TGTGCCGGCAGCGTAGATGGCTCCCCCGGGGGCACTGAAGCTTTCTTT
TRBD1	TRBV12-3/TRBV12-4	TRBJ2-7	-	14	CASSPGQGYYKQYF	TGTGCCAGCAGCCCGGGACAGGGGTACTACAAGCAGTACTTC
-	TRBV6-6	TRBJ2-7	many	14	CASSYSTEIYEQYF	TGTGCCAGCAGTTACTCGACAGAAATCTACGAGCAGTACTTC
-	TRBV7-6	TRBJ2-5	many	14	CASSLQGGKETQYF	TGTGCCAGCAGCTTACAGGGGGGAAAAGAGACCCAGTACTTC
-	TRBV7-9	TRBJ2-7	few	13	CASSSPARYEQYF	TGTGCCAGCAGCTCCCCAGCGAGGTACGAGCAGTACTTC
-	TRBV6-6	TRBJ2-1	many	15	CASSYTGYPYNEQFF	TGTGCCAGCAGTTACACAGGGTATCCCTACAATGAGCAGTTCTTC
TRBD2	TRBV20-1	TRBJ2-7	-	13	CSARGLATYEQYF	TGCAGTGCTAGAGGACTAGCAACCTACGAGCAGTACTTC
-	TRBV12-3/TRBV12-4	TRBJ2-4	many	13	CASSSAGRDIQYF	TGTGCCAGCAGTTCTGCAGGACGGGACATTCAGTACTTC
-	TRBV2	TRBJ2-1	-	8	CAVAEQFF	TGTGCCGTTGCGGAGCAGTTCTTC
-	TRBV6-2/TRBV6-3	TRBJ1-2	few	13	CASTSGRVYGYTF	TGTGCCAGCACTTCAGGGAGAGTCTATGGCTACACCTTC
TRBD1	TRBV5-1	TRBJ2-3	few	17	CASSLYNTTGYTGTQYF	TGCGCCAGCAGCTTGTACAACACGACAGGGTACACAGGTACGCAGTATTTT
-	TRBV3-1	TRBJ2-5	few	14	CASRPGTSQETQYF	TGTGCCAGCAGGCCCGGGACCTCACAAGAGACCCAGTACTTC
-	TRBV6-2/TRBV6-3	TRBJ1-5	few	14	CASSLQWGNQPRHF	TGTGCCAGCAGCCTCCAATGGGGCAATCAGCCCCGGCATTTT
-	TRBV27	TRBJ1-5	many	13	CASSLGGEQPQHF	TGTGCCAGCAGTTTAGGAGGGGAACAGCCCCAGCATTTT
-	TRBV19	TRBJ2-3	-	15	CASSIVAGAPDTQYF	TGTGCCAGTAGTATAGTTGCAGGGGCCCCAGATACGCAGTATTTT
TRBD2	TRBV27	TRBJ2-3	-	15	CASSVSSGGSDTQYF	TGTGCCAGCAGTGTCTCTAGCGGGGGCTCAGATACGCAGTATTTT
-	TRBV28	TRBJ2-7	many	11	CATDWGYEQYF	TGTGCCACGGACTGGGGTTACGAGCAGTACTTC
TRBD1	TRBV6-6	TRBJ1-1	few	18	CASSPHGTDLIMNTEAFF	TGTGCCAGCAGCCCTCACGGGACAGACCTTATCATGAACACTGAAGCTTTCTTT
-	TRBV10-3	TRBJ2-3	few	13	CAISGIRTDTQYF	TGTGCCATCAGTGGGATTCGCACAGATACGCAGTATTTT
TRBD2	TRBV27	TRBJ2-7	few	18	CASSLTWTSGTAPYEQYF	TGTGCCAGCAGTCTTACCTGGACTAGCGGTACGGCTCCCTACGAGCAGTACTTC
TRBD1	TRBV7-9	TRBJ2-3	-	14	CASGSGQDTDTRYF	TGTGCCAGCGGCTCGGGACAGGACACAGATACGCGGTATTTT
-	TRBV27	TRBJ1-1	-	16	CASSLSASWGRIEAFF	TGTGCCAGCAGTTTATCTGCTTCTTGGGGGCGGATTGAAGCTTTCTTT
-	TRBV11-2	TRBJ1-1	few	13	CASSFVDGTEAFF	TGTGCCAGCAGCTTCGTCGACGGCACTGAAGCTTTCTTT
-	TRBV24-1	TRBJ2-1	-	17	CATSDPSTNGDYNEQFF	TGTGCCACCAGTGACCCCTCGACTAACGGAGACTACAATGAGCAGTTCTTC
TRBD2	TRBV4-3	TRBJ2-2	-	15	CASSHQGLATGELFF	TGCGCCAGCAGCCACCAGGGACTAGCGACGGGGGAGCTGTTTTTT
TRBD2	TRBV4-3	TRBJ2-5	few	16	CASSQDRTSGRETQYF	TGCGCCAGCAGCCAAGATCGGACTAGCGGGAGAGAGACCCAGTACTTC
TRBD1	TRBV20-1	TRBJ1-5	few	19	CSARDSGRQGLYRNQPQHF	TGCAGTGCTAGAGATTCGGGACGACAGGGACTGTATCGCAATCAGCCCCAGCATTTT
-	TRBV20-1	TRBJ1-5	many	12	CSARELNQPQHF	TGCAGTGCTAGAGAGCTTAATCAGCCCCAGCATTTT
-	TRBV4-1	TRBJ1-1	-	14	CASSQVRETTEAFF	TGCGCCAGCAGCCAGGTCCGGGAGACCACTGAAGCTTTCTTT
-	TRBV20-1	TRBJ1-4	few	15	CSARPHTGFYEKLFF	TGCAGTGCCAGACCCCACACAGGGTTTTATGAAAAACTGTTTTTT
TRBD1	TRBV7-2	TRBJ1-1	many	16	CASSSYIGQGYTEAFF	TGTGCCAGCAGCTCATATATAGGACAGGGCTACACTGAAGCTTTCTTT
-	TRBV6-6	TRBJ1-2	few	15	CASHESGAPNYGYTF	TGTGCCAGCCACGAGAGCGGGGCCCCTAACTATGGCTACACCTTC
-	TRBV24-1	TRBJ2-2	-	12	CATRGTTGELFF	TGTGCCACCAGGGGGACCACCGGGGAGCTGTTTTTT
-	TRBV13	TRBJ2-3	few	16	CASREGQKIYTDTQYF	TGTGCCAGCAGGGAGGGACAGAAGATTTACACAGATACGCAGTATTTT
-	TRBV5-6	TRBJ2-1	few	16	CASSITPGTEYNEQFF	TGTGCCAGCAGCATCACCCCCGGGACCGAATACAATGAGCAGTTCTTC
TRBD1	TRBV2	TRBJ1-1	few	15	CASSGWDRGYTEAFF	TGTGCCAGCAGTGGATGGGACAGGGGATACACTGAAGCTTTCTTT
-	TRBV24-1	TRBJ2-2	many	14	CATSEDRSTGELFF	TGTGCCACCAGTGAGGACAGATCAACCGGGGAGCTGTTTTTT
-	TRBV7-9	TRBJ2-7	-	14	CASSQSVSSYKQYF	TGTGCCAGCAGCCAAAGCGTTAGCTCCTACAAGCAGTACTTC